This T cell receptor beta chain was captured by sequencing in a study of CD8+CD57+ T cells in acquired aplastic anemia. This CDR3 has 15 residues. Germline V lookup: CDR1 DFQATT, CDR2 SNEGSKA (reference sequence). V shed 3 bases, J shed 2 bases, and the junction held 4 bases outside the gene matches. Genomic DNA acted as the template from which TCR beta VDJ combination and CDR3 sequence profiling were carried out. TCRdb recomputed calls from the reads with MiXCR, one row per CDR3 protein. This table has over 150,000 distinct CDR3 sequences, 65% to 75% appearing once. An expansion of CD8+CD57+ cells by flow cytometry had been shown in patients chosen for sequencing. Whole-study results and caveats: Patients showed no significant difference from controls in CD8+ Simpson's diversity.

The table lists this clonotype with many counts. Antigen unknown. The chain recombines TRBV20-1 with TRBJ2-7; 13 nucleotides match TRBD2. Sequenced sample: sorted CD4+, CD8+, or CD8+CD57+ T cells (not recorded which) from PBMCs. The sequence derives from a human donor with aplastic anemia. CDR3 sequence reads: CSARGTSGDTYEQYV. The CDR3 DNA follows: TGCAGTGCTAGGGGGACTAGCGGGGATACCTACGAGCAGTACGTC.